This TCR beta chain appears in the sequencing data of a study of Tregs in tolerant kidney transplant recipients. On the study more broadly: Sorting of CD4+CD25+CD127- cells followed approximately three-day belatacept mixed lymphocyte reactions, sometimes with approximately five-day graft donor restimulation. Whole-study results and caveats: The most relevant donor-specific Treg TCRbeta repertoire apparently came from expansion with activated donor B cells. This study did not directly address biological reproducibility.

By frequency in the sample, this clone is medium-sized. Its target is unknown. CDR1 and CDR2 (germline): SGHRS, YFSETQ. The CDR3 covers 15 residues. V dropped 4 bases and J dropped 7 bases, with 18 bases sitting between them. Only in-frame clones appear in the TCRdb table, and some are missing; sequencing was by immunoSEQ multiplex PCR. The sample consists of 15,000 to 20,000 clones, about two thirds of them appearing once. Sequencing input: Tregs from blood cultured with allogeneic cells. This clonotype was sampled from a human donor in good health. V is TRBV5-1 and J is TRBJ1-5, with D possibly matching TRBD1 (6 bases). This CDR3 reads CASSPATGVGQPQHF. DNA for the CDR3: TGCGCCAGCAGCCCAGCGACAGGAGTGGGGCAGCCCCAGCATTTT.